The 6 T cell receptor beta chains below all came from one sample that was sequenced in a study of OX40 agonist ivuxolimab in advanced cancers. The data were produced by immunoSEQ multiplex PCR, yet TCRdb's version contains in-frame clones alone and is incomplete. The repertoire holds roughly 57,000 clones, more than 70% seen once, with less than 2.5% in the top ten. The input for sequencing was CD4+ or CD8+ T cells sorted from blood, taken in a trial of the OX40 agonist ivuxolimab. Receptors were obtained from an adult with an advanced solid tumor such as melanoma, head and neck, liver or kidney cancer.

V is TRBV2 and J is TRBJ2-2, with 8 positions matching TRBD2. V dropped 6 bases and J dropped 7; count of bases not matched to a gene: 7. Germline loops: CDR1 SNHLY, CDR2 FYNNEI. CDR3 length: 14 residues. The CDR3: CASRPGLAVGELFF. CDR3 DNA: TGTGCCAGCAGGCCCGGACTAGCAGTCGGGGAGCTGTTTTTT.

This clone was found once. This sequence joins TRBV27 and TRBJ2-1; either TRBD1 or TRBD2 may supply D (6 bases each). CDR1 and CDR2 from the germline V gene are MNHEY and SMNVEV (reference sequence). The V gene lost 8 bases and the J gene lost 0 bases, with 23 bases spanning the gap. The CDR3 length is 18 residues. The CDR3: CASRQGGGILSSYNEQFF. CDR3 nucleotide sequence: TGTGCCAGCCGCCAAGGAGGGGGAATCCTAAGCTCCTACAATGAGCAGTTCTTC.

This clone was counted between two and nine times. This chain uses TRBV5-4 with TRBJ2-7; D is uncertain. The germline V gene encodes CDR1 SGHNT and CDR2 YYREEE (reference sequence). The CDR3 has 11 amino acids. The ends were cut back, 2 bases at V and 8 bases at J, with 8 bases in the middle. The CDR3 loop reads CASSLERQQYF. The CDR3 DNA follows: TGTGCCAGCAGCTTAGAAAGGCAGCAGTACTTC.

This sequence joins TRBV11-2 and TRBJ1-1; perhaps TRBD1 as D (5 bases). The CDR3 length is 16 residues. Germline V gene lookup returns CDR1 SGHAT and CDR2 FQNNGV. V shed 0 bases and J shed 7 bases, with 18 bases lying between them. The CDR3 loop reads CASSLEGLLGGVEAFF. CDR3 nucleotides: TGTGCCAGCAGCTTAGAAGGGCTGTTGGGGGGGGTTGAAGCTTTCTTT.

J is TRBJ1-3 and V is TRBV6-1; D not resolved. This CDR3 has 11 amino acids. The germline CDR1 and CDR2 sequences are MNHNS and SASEGT. The V end was cut by 5 bases, the J end by 5 bases, with 4 bases between. CDR3 DNA sequence: TGTGCCAGCAGTTTTAGAAACACCATATATTTT. Translation gives CASSFRNTIYF.

The chain has TRBV6-5 and TRBJ2-7; 9 bases are a match to TRBD2. The CDR3 spans 12 residues. V was clipped by 9 bases and J by 5 bases; unmatched bases: 5. Germline-derived CDR1 and CDR2 are MNHEY and SVGAGI. The CDR3 protein is CASRTSDDEQYF. DNA for the CDR3: TGTGCCAGTCGGACTAGCGATGACGAGCAGTACTTC.